This T cell receptor (beta chain) was captured by sequencing in a study of blood T cell repertoires in COVID-19. Study overall: Sources were T cells, B-cell-depleted T cells, or PBMCs; the material itself was cDNA or gDNA.

TCRdb's table, derived via immunoSEQ multiplex PCR, lists solely in-frame clones and lacks some. This sample has 40,000 or so clones, with 75% to 80% found just once. V gave up 1 base and J gave up 7 bases, with 7 bases separating them. Germline V lookup: CDR1 DFQATT, CDR2 SNEGSKA (reference sequence). The CDR3 length is 11 residues. The sample holds one count of this clone. The clonotype was recovered from a woman aged 70-85 years with acute or convalescent COVID-19. Material: peripheral blood. The chain recombines TRBV20-1 with TRBJ1-1, with a possible D match to TRBD1 (5 bases). For the CDR3, the DNA is TGCAGTGCTAGAGGGGGGGTTGAAGCTTTCTTT. Its protein is CSARGGVEAFF.